These T cell receptor beta chains were read from a single sample in a study of post-analysis software for immune sequencing data. Each CDR3 protein is one row after TCRdb ran MiXCR on the PCR reads. The data hold about 430,000 distinct CDR3 sequences, with 30% to 40% observed a single time. The material sequenced was blood. These receptors were obtained from a girl aged 2 to 9 with multiple sclerosis. The CDR3 runs from the conserved cysteine through the conserved F or W. D genes are given only for firm matches. The size field is filled for only some rows; it gives once, few, many or a size class.

V gene,D gene,clone size,J gene,CDR3 length,CDR3 DNA,CDR3 protein
TRBV14,TRBD2,once,TRBJ2-5,16,TGTGCCAGCAGCCGAGAACATAGCGGGGGGGCGGAGACCCAGTACTTC,CASSREHSGGAETQYF
TRBV5-1,TRBD1,.,TRBJ2-7,16,TGCGCCAGCAGCTCGCATTCCGGGACAGTAACCTACGAGCAGTACTTC,CASSSHSGTVTYEQYF
TRBV20-1,.,few,TRBJ1-2,13,TGCAGTGCTCGAACACAGGGATCCTATGGCTACACCTTC,CSARTQGSYGYTF
TRBV5-1,.,few,TRBJ2-5,15,TGCGCCAGCAGCTTGCCACGGTCCCATTACAATGAGCAGTACTTC,CASSLPRSHYNEQYF
TRBV5-1,.,.,TRBJ2-5,14,TGCGCCAGCAGCTTGGTGGGACAAGAAGAGACCCAGTACTTC,CASSLVGQEETQYF
TRBV7-3,.,once,TRBJ2-2,14,TGTGCCAGCAGCTTATCGTCGGGCACCGGGGAGCTGTTTTTT,CASSLSSGTGELFF
TRBV6-2/TRBV6-3,.,many,TRBJ2-7,13,TGTGCCAGCAGCCAAGAGTCAATCTACGAGCAGTACTTC,CASSQESIYEQYF
TRBV12-3/TRBV12-4,TRBD1,few,TRBJ1-1,16,TGTGCCAGCAGTAGAGGACAGGGCGCTATGAACACTGAAGCTTTCTTT,CASSRGQGAMNTEAFF
TRBV7-2,TRBD1,few,TRBJ1-5,15,TGTGCCAGCAGGGAGAGGCCAGGGGGAGCGCAGCCCCAGCATTTT,CASRERPGGAQPQHF
TRBV7-8,.,.,TRBJ2-7,16,TGTGCCAGCAGCTCCCGAGCCCGGGACGGTTCCTACGAGCAGTACTTC,CASSSRARDGSYEQYF
TRBV10-3,TRBD2,.,TRBJ2-1,12,TGTGCCATCAGTGACTACGGGACTAGCAAGTTCTTC,CAISDYGTSKFF
TRBV7-2,TRBD1,few,TRBJ2-4,14,TGTGCCAGCAGTTCGGACAGGGTGGAGAACATTCAGTACTTC,CASSSDRVENIQYF
TRBV14,TRBD1,few,TRBJ2-7,14,TGTGCCAGCCGCGGAGGACAGGGGAACGGCGAGCAGTACTTC,CASRGGQGNGEQYF
TRBV4-1,.,few,TRBJ2-7,15,TGCGCCAGCAGCCAAGTCGCTGGACAGCGGGACGAGCAGTACTTC,CASSQVAGQRDEQYF
TRBV12-3/TRBV12-4,.,.,TRBJ2-7,12,TGTGCCAGCAGTTTCTTCCGGCTCGAGCAGTACTTC,CASSFFRLEQYF
TRBV20-1,.,.,TRBJ2-1,13,TGCAGTGCAAGGTCGGTTAGCCGGAATGAGCAGTTCTTC,CSARSVSRNEQFF
TRBV27,TRBD1,few,TRBJ2-7,15,TGTGCCAGCAGTTCCCGGGACAGGGGTACCTACGAGCAGTACTTC,CASSSRDRGTYEQYF
TRBV6-1,.,.,TRBJ2-5,16,TGTGCCAGCAGTGACGATCCGGGCAGATACACGGGGACCCAGTACTTC,CASSDDPGRYTGTQYF
TRBV4-3,TRBD2,.,TRBJ2-1,19,TGCGCCAGCAGCCAAGATCCTGTTCCAGCGGGAGCCTCCTACAATGAGCAGTTCTTC,CASSQDPVPAGASYNEQFF
TRBV20-1,TRBD2,few,TRBJ2-7,16,TGCAGTGCTAGAGCTTATAGCGGGAGCAAATCCTACGAGCAGTACTTC,CSARAYSGSKSYEQYF
TRBV5-1,TRBD2,few,TRBJ2-3,16,TGCGCCAGCAGCTTGGTCCCAGCGGGAGTTTTAGATACGCAGTATTTT,CASSLVPAGVLDTQYF
TRBV11-1,TRBD1,few,TRBJ2-7,14,TGTGCCAGCAGCCTGACAGGGTGGCCCCACGAGCAGTACTTC,CASSLTGWPHEQYF
TRBV9,.,.,TRBJ1-2,14,TGTGCCAGCAGAGGTACAGGGAGCAACTATGGCTACACCTTC,CASRGTGSNYGYTF
TRBV20-1,TRBD2,.,TRBJ2-1,16,TGCAGTGCTAGAGATACCGGGACTAGCGCCTACAATGAGCAGTTCTTC,CSARDTGTSAYNEQFF
TRBV6-5,.,.,TRBJ1-1,14,TGTGCCAGCAGTTACGGAGTGGTAGAAACTGAAGCTTTCTTT,CASSYGVVETEAFF
TRBV5-1,TRBD2,medium-sized,TRBJ2-7,16,TGCGCCAGCAGCTTGGCCCCTAGCGGGGGGGCCTACGAGCAGTACTTC,CASSLAPSGGAYEQYF